The rows below give T cell receptor beta chains drawn from one sample of a study of T-cell reconstitution after alpha-beta-depleted transplantation in children. TCRdb recomputed calls from the PCR reads with MiXCR, one row per CDR3 protein. The sample contains a few hundred thousand distinct CDR3 sequences, 11% of which appear only once. Here the sequenced sample was PBMCs from the stem cell graft donor, taken from the stem cell graft. The receptor source for this set is a human donor who donated a stem cell graft to a child with acute myeloid leukemia. The CDR3 runs from the conserved cysteine through the conserved F or W.

j_gene: TRBJ1-4; v_gene: TRBV12-3/TRBV12-4; CDR3aa: CASSLSTTNEKLFF
j_gene: TRBJ2-1; v_gene: TRBV5-4; CDR3aa: CASSLLIGGNRDNEQFF
j_gene: TRBJ1-2; v_gene: TRBV9; CDR3aa: CASSAAPLGPNYGYTF
j_gene: TRBJ2-2; v_gene: TRBV6-5; CDR3aa: CASSPTDTNTGELFF
j_gene: TRBJ2-1; v_gene: TRBV20-1; CDR3aa: CSTGQGSTHEQFF
j_gene: TRBJ2-4; v_gene: TRBV12-3/TRBV12-4; CDR3aa: CASREGLAGIQYF
j_gene: TRBJ1-1; v_gene: TRBV20-1; CDR3aa: CSARDLGSANTEAFF
j_gene: TRBJ2-7; v_gene: TRBV10-3; CDR3aa: CAIGDSGRPYEQYF
j_gene: TRBJ1-5; v_gene: TRBV6-2/TRBV6-3; CDR3aa: CASRPRDSQPQHF
j_gene: TRBJ2-6; v_gene: TRBV7-2; CDR3aa: CASSLVGGGAGANVLTF
j_gene: TRBJ2-5; v_gene: TRBV7-2; CDR3aa: CASSSPDRGGYQETQYF
j_gene: TRBJ2-5; v_gene: TRBV6-1; CDR3aa: CASRKTGLGTQYF
j_gene: TRBJ1-2; v_gene: TRBV20-1; CDR3aa: CSAARGIGDGYTF
j_gene: TRBJ2-5; v_gene: TRBV12-3/TRBV12-4; CDR3aa: CASSSQGQGTQYF
j_gene: TRBJ1-1; v_gene: TRBV9; CDR3aa: CASSVSFGAGTGGTEAFF
j_gene: TRBJ1-1; v_gene: TRBV3-1; CDR3aa: CASSQDDRVNTEAFF